One sample yielded the 9 T cell receptor beta chains listed below, sequenced in a study of cytomegalovirus exposure and HLA in healthy donors. The PCR contained 60 Vbeta and 13 Jbeta primers. Libraries were prepared by immunoSEQ multiplex PCR; TCRdb keeps only in-frame clonotypes and omits some of them. The profile covers 55,000 to 65,000 clones, with approximately 85% appearing a single time and about 10% taken by the ten largest. The sample was PBMCs. These receptors came from a female donor in good health and CMV-seronegative.

This chain joins TRBV7-9 and TRBJ1-1, with D maybe TRBD1 (5 bases). The CDR3 is 14 amino acids. Germline values: CDR1 SEHNR, CDR2 FQNEAQ (reference sequence). Trimming left V 1 base short and J 3 bases short, with 9 bases between. CDR3 loop: CASSLVLRDTEAFF. CDR3 DNA: TGTGCCAGCAGCTTAGTTCTCAGGGACACTGAAGCTTTCTTT.

The rearrangement links TRBV5-6 to TRBJ2-7, with TRBD1 matching over 7 bases. This CDR3 region has 16 residues. Germline V gives CDR1 SGHDT, CDR2 YYEEEE. Trimming cost V 2 bases and J 0 bases; bases outside gene matches: 8. The CDR3, as DNA: TGTGCCAGCAGCTTTCTCCCGGCAGGGGGCTCCTACGAGCAGTACTTC. Its protein is CASSFLPAGGSYEQYF.

The chain employs TRBV2 and TRBJ2-7; D call uncertain. The CDR3 consists of 14 residues. From germline, CDR1 is SNHLY and CDR2 FYNNEI. Trimming took off 2 bases at V and 0 bases at J, with 8 bases between the two ends. The CDR3 bases are TGTGCCAGCAGTGAAACGTACAGCTCCTACGAGCAGTACTTC. Translation gives CASSETYSSYEQYF.

This clone has only one observation. The chain has TRBV5-6 and TRBJ1-2; TRBD1 matches 9 bases. The V gene's germline CDR1 is SGHDT and CDR2 YYEEEE. The CDR3 contains 12 residues. The junction had 5 bases not matched to a gene; V was cut back by 7 bases and J by 7 bases. DNA for the CDR3: TGTGCCAGCGGGGACAGGGTCACTGGCTACACCTTC. Translating it yields CASGDRVTGYTF.

The rearrangement links TRBV19 to TRBJ2-7; 10 bases are a match to TRBD1. The V gene end was trimmed by 5 bases and the J gene end by 3 bases; junction bases not matched to a gene: 7. Germline V lookup: CDR1 LNHDA, CDR2 SQIVND (reference sequence). The CDR3 has 15 amino acids. CDR3 amino acids: CASSAGDRGYYEQYF. CDR3 DNA: TGTGCCAGTAGTGCAGGGGACAGGGGTTACTACGAGCAGTACTTC.

This clone was seen a single time. The genes are TRBV5-4 and TRBJ1-1; D gene uncertain. This CDR3 comprises 15 residues. The germline gives CDR1 SGHNT, CDR2 YYREEE (reference sequence). Trimming removed 2 bases at V and 5 bases at J, with 16 bases between. CDR3 nucleotide sequence: TGTGCCAGCAGCTTATATACCACGCGGAAGACTGAAGCTTTCTTT. This sequence encodes CASSLYTTRKTEAFF.

In its sample, this clone was seen a few times. The V and J genes are TRBV19 and TRBJ2-5, with 7 bases fitting TRBD1. Germline CDR1 LNHDA, CDR2 SQIVND (reference sequence). The CDR3 contains 13 residues. V shed 9 bases, J shed 2 bases, and the junction held 6 bases outside the gene matches. The CDR3 reads CASGTVPQETQYF. The DNA of the CDR3 is TGTGCCAGCGGGACAGTACCACAAGAGACCCAGTACTTC. Looking up the rest from reference TRBV19 and TRBJ2-5 gives the full variable domain: DGGITQSPKYLFRKEGQNVTLSCEQNLNHDAMYWYRQDPGQGLRLIYYSQIVNDFQKGDIAEGYSVSREKKESFPLTVTSAQKNPTAFYLCASGTVPQETQYFGPGTRLLVL.

This chain joins TRBV6-5 and TRBJ2-7; no clear D gene. The ends were cut back, 6 bases at V and 0 bases at J, with 9 bases in the middle. Germline V gene sequence: CDR1 MNHEY, CDR2 SVGAGI. This CDR3 is built from 13 residues. The CDR3 DNA is TGTGCCAGCAGAACTCGATTCTCCTACGAGCAGTACTTC. Residues: CASRTRFSYEQYF.

The chain joins TRBV5-6 to TRBJ1-5, with 7 nucleotides matching TRBD1. The CDR3 sequence is 16 residues long. The V and J ends lost 2 bases and 0 bases, in that order; junction bases with no gene match: 5. Germline lookup yields CDR1 SGHDT and CDR2 YYEEEE. DNA for the CDR3: TGTGCCAGCAGCTTAAGGGGACAGACTAGCAATCAGCCCCAGCATTTT. Protein product: CASSLRGQTSNQPQHF.